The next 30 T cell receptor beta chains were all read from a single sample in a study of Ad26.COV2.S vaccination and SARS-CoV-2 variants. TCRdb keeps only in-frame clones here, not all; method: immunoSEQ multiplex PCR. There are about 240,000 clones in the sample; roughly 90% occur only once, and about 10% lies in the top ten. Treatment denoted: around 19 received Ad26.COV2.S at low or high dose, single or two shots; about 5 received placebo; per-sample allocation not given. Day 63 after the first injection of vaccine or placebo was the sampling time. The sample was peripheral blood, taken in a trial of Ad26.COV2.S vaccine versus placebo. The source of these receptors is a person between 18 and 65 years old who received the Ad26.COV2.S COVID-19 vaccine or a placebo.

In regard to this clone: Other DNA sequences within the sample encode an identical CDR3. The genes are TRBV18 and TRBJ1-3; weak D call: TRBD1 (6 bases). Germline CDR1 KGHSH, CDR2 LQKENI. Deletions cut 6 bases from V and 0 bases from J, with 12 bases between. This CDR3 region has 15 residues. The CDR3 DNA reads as TGTGCCAGCTCGCCCCAGGGGAGCTCTGGAAACACCATATATTTT. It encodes CASSPQGSSGNTIYF. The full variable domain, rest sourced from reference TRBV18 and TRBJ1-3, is NAGVMQNPRHLVRRRGQEARLRCSPMKGHSHVYWYRQLPEEGLKFMVYLQKENIIDESGMPKERFSAEFPKEGPSILRIQQVVRGDSAAYFCASSPQGSSGNTIYFGEGSWLTVV.

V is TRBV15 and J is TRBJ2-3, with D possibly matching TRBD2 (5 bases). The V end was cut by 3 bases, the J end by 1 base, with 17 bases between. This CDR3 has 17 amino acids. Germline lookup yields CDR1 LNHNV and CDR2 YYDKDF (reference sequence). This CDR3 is CATSSQPGVRGTDTQYF. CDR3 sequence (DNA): TGTGCCACCAGCAGTCAACCCGGGGTCCGAGGCACAGATACGCAGTATTTT.

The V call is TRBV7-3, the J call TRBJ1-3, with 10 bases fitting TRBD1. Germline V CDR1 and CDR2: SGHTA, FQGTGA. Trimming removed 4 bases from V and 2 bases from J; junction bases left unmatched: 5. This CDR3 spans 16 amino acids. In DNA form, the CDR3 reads TGTGCCAGCAGCTCCGGGACAGGGGATCCTGGAAACACCATATATTTT. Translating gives CASSSGTGDPGNTIYF.

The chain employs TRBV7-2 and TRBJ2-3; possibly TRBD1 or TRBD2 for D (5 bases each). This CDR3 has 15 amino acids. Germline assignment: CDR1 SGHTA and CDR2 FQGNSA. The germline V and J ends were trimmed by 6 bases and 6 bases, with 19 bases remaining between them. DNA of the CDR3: TGTGCCAGCAGTCCAAATGGCCGGGGCGGGGATACGCAGTATTTT. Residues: CASSPNGRGGDTQYF. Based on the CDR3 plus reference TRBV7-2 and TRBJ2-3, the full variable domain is GAGVSQSPSNKVTEKGKDVELRCDPISGHTALYWYRQSLGQGLEFLIYFQGNSAPDKSGLPSDRFSAERTGGSVSTLTIQRTQQEDSAVYLCASSPNGRGGDTQYFGPGTRLTVL.

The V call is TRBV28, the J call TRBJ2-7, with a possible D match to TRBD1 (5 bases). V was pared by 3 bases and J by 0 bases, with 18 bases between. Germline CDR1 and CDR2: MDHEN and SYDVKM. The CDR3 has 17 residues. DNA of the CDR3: TGTGCCAGCAGTTTCTCCTTCGACAGTCCGCTCTCCTACGAGCAGTACTTC. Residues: CASSFSFDSPLSYEQYF.

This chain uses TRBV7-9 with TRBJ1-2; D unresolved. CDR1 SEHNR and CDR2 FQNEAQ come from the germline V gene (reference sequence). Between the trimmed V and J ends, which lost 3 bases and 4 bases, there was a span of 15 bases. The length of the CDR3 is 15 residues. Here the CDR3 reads CASSFGEGLPYGYTF. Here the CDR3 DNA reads TGTGCCAGCAGCTTTGGAGAAGGGCTTCCCTATGGCTACACCTTC.

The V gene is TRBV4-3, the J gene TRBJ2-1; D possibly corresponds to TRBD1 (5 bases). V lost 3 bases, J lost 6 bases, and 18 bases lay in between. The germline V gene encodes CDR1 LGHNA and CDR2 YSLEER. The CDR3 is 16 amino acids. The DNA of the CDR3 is TGCGCCAGCAGCCAGGCCCAGGGCCTTGGCGGCAATGAGCAGTTCTTC. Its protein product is CASSQAQGLGGNEQFF.

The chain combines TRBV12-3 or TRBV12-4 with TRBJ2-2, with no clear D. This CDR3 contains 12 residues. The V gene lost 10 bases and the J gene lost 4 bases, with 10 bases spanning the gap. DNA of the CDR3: TGTGCCACCCGTTACGGCACCGGGGAGCTGTTTTTT. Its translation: CATRYGTGELFF.

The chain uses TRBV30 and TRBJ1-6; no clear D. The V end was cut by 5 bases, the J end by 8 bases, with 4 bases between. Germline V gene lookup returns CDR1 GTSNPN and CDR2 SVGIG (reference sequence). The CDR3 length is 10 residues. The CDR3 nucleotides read TGTGCCTGGGGGTATTCACCCCTCCACTTT. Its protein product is CAWGYSPLHF. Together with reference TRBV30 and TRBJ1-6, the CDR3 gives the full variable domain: SQTIHQWPATLVQPVGSPLSLECTVEGTSNPNLYWYRQAAGRGLQLLFYSVGIGQISSEVPQNLSASRPQDRQFILSSKKLLLSDSGFYLCAWGYSPLHFGNGTRLTVT.

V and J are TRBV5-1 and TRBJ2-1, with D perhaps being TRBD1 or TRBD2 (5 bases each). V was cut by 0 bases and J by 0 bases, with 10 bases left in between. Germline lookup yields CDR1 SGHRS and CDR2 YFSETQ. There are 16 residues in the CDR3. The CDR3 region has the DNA TGCGCCAGCAGCTTGGTGGGGGTTAGCTCCTACAATGAGCAGTTCTTC. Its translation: CASSLVGVSSYNEQFF.

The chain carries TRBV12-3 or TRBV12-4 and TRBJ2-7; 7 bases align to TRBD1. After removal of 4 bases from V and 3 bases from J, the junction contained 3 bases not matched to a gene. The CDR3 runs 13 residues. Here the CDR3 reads CASSSTGFYEQYF. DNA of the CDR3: TGTGCCAGCAGTTCGACAGGGTTCTACGAGCAGTACTTC.

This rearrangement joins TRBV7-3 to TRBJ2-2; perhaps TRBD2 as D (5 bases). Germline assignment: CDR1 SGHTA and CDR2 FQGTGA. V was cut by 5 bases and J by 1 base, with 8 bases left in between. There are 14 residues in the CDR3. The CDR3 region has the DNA TGTGCCAGCAGCCCCCGGGGGAACACCGGGGAGCTGTTTTTT. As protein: CASSPRGNTGELFF.

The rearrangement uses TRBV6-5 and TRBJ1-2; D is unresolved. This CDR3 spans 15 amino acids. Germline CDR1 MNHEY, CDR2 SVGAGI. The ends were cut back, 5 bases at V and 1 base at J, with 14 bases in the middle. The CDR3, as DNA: TGTGCCAGCAGTCCGGACGCAGCTTATAACTATGGCTACACCTTC. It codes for CASSPDAAYNYGYTF.

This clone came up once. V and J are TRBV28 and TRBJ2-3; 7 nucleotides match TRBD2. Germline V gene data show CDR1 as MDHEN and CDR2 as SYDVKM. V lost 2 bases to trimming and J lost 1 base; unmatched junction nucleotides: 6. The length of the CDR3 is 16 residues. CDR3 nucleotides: TGTGCCAGCAGTTTAGGCGGCCTAGCGGGCACAGATACGCAGTATTTT. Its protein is CASSLGGLAGTDTQYF. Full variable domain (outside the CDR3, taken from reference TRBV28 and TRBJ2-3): DVKVTQSSRYLVKRTGEKVFLECVQDMDHENMFWYRQDPGLGLRLIYFSYDVKMKEKGDIPEGYSVSREKKERFSLILESASTNQTSMYLCASSLGGLAGTDTQYFGPGTRLTVL.

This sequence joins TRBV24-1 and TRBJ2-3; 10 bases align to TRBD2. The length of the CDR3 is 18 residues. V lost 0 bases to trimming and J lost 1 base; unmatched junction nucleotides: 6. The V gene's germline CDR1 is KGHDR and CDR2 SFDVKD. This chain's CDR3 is CATSDLLAGEAGTDTQYF. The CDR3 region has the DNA TGTGCCACCAGTGATTTGCTAGCGGGAGAGGCTGGCACAGATACGCAGTATTTT.

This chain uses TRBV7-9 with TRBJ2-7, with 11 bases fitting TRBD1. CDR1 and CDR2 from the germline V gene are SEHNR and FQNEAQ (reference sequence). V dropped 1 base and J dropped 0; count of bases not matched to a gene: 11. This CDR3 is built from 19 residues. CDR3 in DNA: TGTGCCAGCAGCTTAGGCCGGACAGGGGGCACGGGTAGCTCCTACGAGCAGTACTTC. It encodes CASSLGRTGGTGSSYEQYF.

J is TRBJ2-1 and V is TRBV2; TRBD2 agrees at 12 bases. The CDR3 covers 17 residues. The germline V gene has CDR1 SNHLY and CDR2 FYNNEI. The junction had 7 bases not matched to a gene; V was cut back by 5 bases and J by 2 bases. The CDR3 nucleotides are TGTGCCAGCAGTCAGTCTAGCGGGAGGGATACCTACAATGAGCAGTTCTTC. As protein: CASSQSSGRDTYNEQFF.

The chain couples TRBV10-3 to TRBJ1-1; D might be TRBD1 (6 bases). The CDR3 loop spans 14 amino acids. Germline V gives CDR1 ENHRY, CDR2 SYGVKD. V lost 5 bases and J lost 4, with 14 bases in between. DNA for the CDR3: TGTGCCATCAGTCCCACGGGGGCTGGCACTGAAGCTTTCTTT. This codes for CAISPTGAGTEAFF.

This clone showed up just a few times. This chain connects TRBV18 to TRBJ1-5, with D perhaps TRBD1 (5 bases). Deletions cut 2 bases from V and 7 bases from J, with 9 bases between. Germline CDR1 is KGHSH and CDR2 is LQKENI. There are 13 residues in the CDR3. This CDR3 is CASSPAEGQPQHF. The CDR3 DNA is TGTGCCAGCTCACCAGCGGAGGGGCAGCCCCAGCATTTT.

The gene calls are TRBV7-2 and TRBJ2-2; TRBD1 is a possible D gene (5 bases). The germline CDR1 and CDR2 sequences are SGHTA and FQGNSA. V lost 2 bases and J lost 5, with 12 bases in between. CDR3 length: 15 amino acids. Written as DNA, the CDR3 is TGTGCCAGCAGCTTAAAGCAGGGAAGGACCGGGGAGCTGTTTTTT. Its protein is CASSLKQGRTGELFF.

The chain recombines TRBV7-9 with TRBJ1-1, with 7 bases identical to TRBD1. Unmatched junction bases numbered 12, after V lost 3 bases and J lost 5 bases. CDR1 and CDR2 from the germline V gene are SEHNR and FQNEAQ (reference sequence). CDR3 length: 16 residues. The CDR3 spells CASSFGGGDSLTEAFF. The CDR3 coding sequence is TGTGCCAGCAGCTTTGGGGGTGGGGACAGCCTGACTGAAGCTTTCTTT.

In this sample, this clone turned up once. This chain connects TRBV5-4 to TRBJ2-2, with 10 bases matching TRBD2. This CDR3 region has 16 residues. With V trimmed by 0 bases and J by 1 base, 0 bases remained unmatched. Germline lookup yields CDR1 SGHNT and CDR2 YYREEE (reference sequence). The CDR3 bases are TGTGCCAGCAGCTTGGCTAGCGGGAGGAACACCGGGGAGCTGTTTTTT. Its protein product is CASSLASGRNTGELFF.

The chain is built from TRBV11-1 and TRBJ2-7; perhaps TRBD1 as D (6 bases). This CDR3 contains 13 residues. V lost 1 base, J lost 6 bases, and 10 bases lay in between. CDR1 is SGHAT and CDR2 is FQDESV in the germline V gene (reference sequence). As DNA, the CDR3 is TGTGCCAGCAGCTTAGTACAAGGGGGCGAGCAGTACTTC. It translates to CASSLVQGGEQYF. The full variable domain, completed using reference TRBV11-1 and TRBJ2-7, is EAEVAQSPRYKITEKSQAVAFWCDPISGHATLYWYRQILGQGPELLVQFQDESVVDDSQLPKDRFSAERLKGVDSTLKIQPAELGDSAMYLCASSLVQGGEQYFGPGTRLTVT.

CDR3 bases: TGTGCCAGCAGCATCTCGAGCGGGAGGGTCACCGGGGAGCTGTTTTTT. The encoded protein is CASSISSGRVTGELFF. The gene calls are TRBV7-2 and TRBJ2-2; TRBD2 aligns across 10 bases. Per germline, CDR1 SGHTA and CDR2 FQGNSA. Trimming cost V 5 bases and J 4 bases; bases outside gene matches: 7. The CDR3 totals 16 residues.

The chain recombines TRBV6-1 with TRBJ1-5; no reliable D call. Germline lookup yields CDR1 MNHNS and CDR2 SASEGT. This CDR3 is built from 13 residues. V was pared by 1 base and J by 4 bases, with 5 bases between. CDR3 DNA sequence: TGTGCCAGCAGTGAAGGTCAGAATCAGCCCCAGCATTTT. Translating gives CASSEGQNQPQHF.

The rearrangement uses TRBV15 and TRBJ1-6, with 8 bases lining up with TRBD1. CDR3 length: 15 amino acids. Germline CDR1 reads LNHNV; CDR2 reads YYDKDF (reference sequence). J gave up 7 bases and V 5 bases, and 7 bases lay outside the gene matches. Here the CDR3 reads CATSDGQGANSPLHF. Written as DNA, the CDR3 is TGTGCCACCAGCGACGGACAGGGTGCGAATTCACCCCTCCACTTT.

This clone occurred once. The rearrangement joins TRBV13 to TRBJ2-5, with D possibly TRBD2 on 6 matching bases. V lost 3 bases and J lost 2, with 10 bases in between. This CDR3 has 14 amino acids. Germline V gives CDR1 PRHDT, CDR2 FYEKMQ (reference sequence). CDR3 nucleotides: TGTGCCAGCAGCTTTTGGGGGACTCAAGAGACCCAGTACTTC. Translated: CASSFWGTQETQYF.

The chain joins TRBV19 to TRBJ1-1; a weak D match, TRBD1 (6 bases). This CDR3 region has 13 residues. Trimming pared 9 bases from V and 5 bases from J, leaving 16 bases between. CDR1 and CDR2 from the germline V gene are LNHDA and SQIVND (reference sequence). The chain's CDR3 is CASRSGESTEAFF. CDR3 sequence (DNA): TGTGCCAGCAGATCAGGGGAGAGTACTGAAGCTTTCTTT.

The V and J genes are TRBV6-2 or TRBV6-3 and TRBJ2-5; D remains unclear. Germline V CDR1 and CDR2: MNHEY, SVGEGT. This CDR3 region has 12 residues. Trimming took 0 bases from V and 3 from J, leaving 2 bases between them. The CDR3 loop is CASSYSKETQYF. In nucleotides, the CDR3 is TGTGCCAGCAGTTACTCGAAAGAGACCCAGTACTTC.

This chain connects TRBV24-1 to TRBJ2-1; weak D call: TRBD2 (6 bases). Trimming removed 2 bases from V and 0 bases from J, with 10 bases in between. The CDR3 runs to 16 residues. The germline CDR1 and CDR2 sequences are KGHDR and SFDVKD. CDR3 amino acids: CATSDYRGSSYNEQFF. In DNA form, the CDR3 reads TGTGCCACCAGTGATTACCGGGGGAGCTCCTACAATGAGCAGTTCTTC.